These 22 T cell receptor beta chains were all obtained from the same sample, sequenced in a study of long-term antiretroviral therapy in people with HIV. Sequencing relied on immunoSEQ assay v3.0, run at survey level. The protocol was immunoSEQ multiplex PCR, while the TCRdb copy is restricted to in-frame clones and leaves out a portion. Among around 30,000 clones listed, approximately 90% were seen once. The specimen was unsorted PBMCs, collected 1.1 years after starting antiretroviral therapy. These receptors all stem from a man between 18 and 35 years old with HIV.

The chain has TRBV5-1 and TRBJ1-1; D gene unclear. V lost 1 base and J 0 bases, leaving 10 bases between the germline ends. This CDR3 has 15 amino acids. Germline loops: CDR1 SGHRS, CDR2 YFSETQ. CDR3 sequence reads: CASSLSPGMNTEAFF. CDR3 in DNA: TGCGCCAGCAGCTTGAGTCCGGGGATGAACACTGAAGCTTTCTTT.

The chain joins TRBV30 to TRBJ1-5, with a possible D match to TRBD1 (5 bases). The CDR3 runs 14 residues. Trimming removed 2 bases from V and 1 base from J, with 9 bases in between. Germline CDR1 and CDR2: GTSNPN and SVGIG (reference sequence). The CDR3 loop is CAWSRGHSNQPQHF. The CDR3 nucleotides are TGTGCCTGGAGTCGCGGACACAGCAATCAGCCCCAGCATTTT.

The chain carries TRBV18 and TRBJ2-3; TRBD1 matches at 8 bases. J lost 3 bases, V lost 2 bases, and 13 bases had no gene match. The CDR3 covers 18 residues. Germline V gene data show CDR1 as KGHSH and CDR2 as LQKENI. In nucleotides, the CDR3 is TGTGCCAGCTCACCAGTTGGGACCGGGACAGGCGAAACAGATACGCAGTATTTT. This encodes CASSPVGTGTGETDTQYF.

V usage is TRBV9 and J usage is TRBJ2-1; 11 bases match TRBD2. Germline V gene sequence: CDR1 SGDLS, CDR2 YYNGEE. Trimming cost V 3 bases and J 6 bases; bases outside gene matches: 2. CDR3 length equals 14 residues. The CDR3 DNA reads as TGTGCCAGCAGCGATAGCGGGGGGGCCAATGAGCAGTTCTTC. Protein: CASSDSGGANEQFF.

The chain uses TRBV15 and TRBJ2-5; TRBD1 is a possible D gene (5 bases). The CDR3 is 15 residues long. Trimming removed 0 bases at V and 1 base at J, with 9 bases between. Germline V gene data show CDR1 as LNHNV and CDR2 as YYDKDF (reference sequence). CDR3 region: CATSRERQPQETQYF. CDR3 sequence (DNA): TGTGCCACCAGCAGAGAGCGACAGCCCCAAGAGACCCAGTACTTC.

The chain links TRBV30 to TRBJ2-1, with 8 positions matching TRBD1. Germline lookup yields CDR1 GTSNPN and CDR2 SVGIG (reference sequence). The V gene end was trimmed by 3 bases and the J gene end by 9 bases; junction bases not matched to a gene: 4. This CDR3 is built from 12 residues. CDR3 sequence: CAWSGQGVEQFF. CDR3 bases: TGTGCCTGGAGCGGACAGGGTGTTGAGCAGTTCTTC.

The V and J genes are TRBV6-5 and TRBJ2-2, with D uncertain. Germline V gene lookup returns CDR1 MNHEY and CDR2 SVGAGI. Trimming stripped 6 bases from V and 3 bases from J, with 8 bases between. This CDR3 comprises 13 residues. Here the CDR3 DNA reads TGTGCCAGCAGCCTAGACTACACCGGGGAGCTGTTTTTT. Translated: CASSLDYTGELFF.

The chain combines TRBV2 with TRBJ1-6, with a tentative D call TRBD1 (5 bases). Germline V CDR1 and CDR2: SNHLY, FYNNEI. This CDR3 has 15 residues. V was pared by 2 bases and J by 9 bases, with 14 bases between. The CDR3 nucleotides are TGTGCCAGCAGTGAAAGTAACACCCAGGGTTCACCCCTCCACTTT. Protein: CASSESNTQGSPLHF.

The rearrangement joins TRBV11-1 to TRBJ2-1, with D possibly matching TRBD2 (6 bases). The V and J ends lost 5 bases and 6 bases respectively, with 8 bases between them. The CDR3 has 12 residues. Germline V lookup: CDR1 SGHAT, CDR2 FQDESV (reference sequence). The CDR3 is CASSNSGNEQFF. DNA of the CDR3: TGTGCCAGCAGCAATAGCGGCAATGAGCAGTTCTTC.

The CDR3 here is CASSVRPGTGELFF. For the CDR3, the DNA is TGTGCCAGCAGCGTCCGACCGGGAACCGGGGAGCTGTTTTTT. V usage is TRBV9 and J usage is TRBJ2-2; D might be TRBD2 (5 bases). CDR3 length: 14 amino acids. Germline CDR1 and CDR2: SGDLS and YYNGEE. The V end was cut by 2 bases, the J end by 5 bases, with 10 bases between.

This chain connects TRBV10-3 to TRBJ1-6; 9 nucleotides match TRBD1. V was pared by 4 bases and J by 7 bases, with 2 bases of the junction left unmatched. Germline V CDR1 and CDR2: ENHRY, SYGVKD. The CDR3 spans 14 residues. Here the CDR3 reads CAISGGTGNSPLHF. The CDR3 nucleotides are TGTGCCATCAGTGGGGGGACAGGGAATTCACCCCTCCACTTT.

The CDR3: CASSEIQTGGYDEQYF. The CDR3 DNA sequence: TGTGCCAGCAGTGAAATTCAGACAGGGGGCTACGACGAGCAGTACTTC. The J gene is TRBJ2-7, the V gene TRBV6-1, with 10 bases that match TRBD1. The CDR3 is 16 residues long. Unmatched junction bases numbered 9, after V lost 2 bases and J lost 5 bases. Looked up from germline, CDR1 is MNHNS and CDR2 is SASEGT.

This chain uses TRBV10-2 with TRBJ2-4, with 8 bases that match TRBD2. CDR1 WSHSY and CDR2 SAAADI come from the germline V gene. Trimming cost V 6 bases and J 0 bases; bases outside gene matches: 10. This CDR3 has 17 residues. The DNA of the CDR3 is TGCGCCAGCAGAGCGGGGGCATTCTCAATAGCCAAAAACATTCAGTACTTC. Translation: CASRAGAFSIAKNIQYF.

This clone was observed once. The chain couples TRBV7-9 to TRBJ2-7, with TRBD1 identical over 10 bases. V lost 5 bases, J lost 3 bases, and 4 bases stayed unmatched. The CDR3 covers 14 residues. Per germline, CDR1 SEHNR and CDR2 FQNEAQ (reference sequence). For the CDR3, the DNA is TGTGCCAGCAGCGGGGGGACAGGGGTCTACGAGCAGTACTTC. Translated: CASSGGTGVYEQYF. Together with reference TRBV7-9 and TRBJ2-7, the CDR3 gives the full variable domain: DTGVSQNPRHKITKRGQNVTFRCDPISEHNRLYWYRQTLGQGPEFLTYFQNEAQLEKSRLLSDRFSAERPKGSFSTLEIQRTEQGDSAMYLCASSGGTGVYEQYFGPGTRLTVT.

This sequence joins TRBV4-2 and TRBJ2-7; D may be TRBD2 (6 bases). Germline CDR1 and CDR2: LGHNA and YNFKEQ. With 4 bases removed from V and 0 bases from J, the gap between germline ends came to 19 bases. The CDR3 is 17 amino acids. DNA for the CDR3: TGTGCCAGCAGCCCTAGTAGCGGCAGATGGAGCTCCTACGAGCAGTACTTC. Protein product: CASSPSSGRWSSYEQYF.

The V and J genes are TRBV29-1 and TRBJ2-1; D remains ambiguous. The CDR3 consists of 13 residues. Germline V gene sequence: CDR1 SQVTM, CDR2 ANQGSEA. With 7 bases removed from V and 1 base from J, the gap between germline ends came to 11 bases. The CDR3 is CSADSGSYNEQFF. CDR3 sequence (DNA): TGCAGCGCAGACTCCGGGTCCTACAATGAGCAGTTCTTC.

The rearrangement links TRBV5-6 to TRBJ2-4; 9 nucleotides agree with TRBD1. The CDR3 runs 15 residues. The V segment lost 3 bases and the J segment 6 bases; nucleotides outside the gene matches: 7. CDR1 and CDR2 (germline): SGHDT, YYEEEE. Here the CDR3 DNA reads TGTGCCAGCAGCTCGCCGGGGGGACAGGGAAACATTCAGTACTTC. Translation: CASSSPGGQGNIQYF.

The genes are TRBV4-3 and TRBJ2-7; no clear D. Trimming left V 0 bases short and J 1 base short, with 10 bases between. The V gene's germline CDR1 is LGHNA and CDR2 YSLEER. CDR3 size: 15 residues. The CDR3 region has the DNA TGCGCCAGCAGCCAAGATAGGCAACCGTCCTACGAGCAGTACTTC. Amino acid sequence: CASSQDRQPSYEQYF.

The chain joins TRBV10-3 to TRBJ2-2; 8 positions agree with TRBD2. Germline V gene data show CDR1 as ENHRY and CDR2 as SYGVKD. J gave up 4 bases and V 3 bases, and 10 bases lay outside the gene matches. The CDR3 is made up of 17 amino acids. The CDR3 bases are TGTGCCATCAGTGACCCGGGGGGGCAGAGTATCACCGGGGAGCTGTTTTTT. It yields the protein CAISDPGGQSITGELFF.

The chain combines TRBV11-2 with TRBJ1-1; maybe TRBD1 (5 bases). V gave up 1 base and J gave up 1 base, with 10 bases separating them. Germline V lookup: CDR1 SGHAT, CDR2 FQNNGV. The CDR3 runs 15 residues. CDR3 loop: CASSLAPGPNTEAFF. The CDR3 DNA sequence: TGTGCCAGCAGCTTAGCCCCGGGACCGAACACTGAAGCTTTCTTT.

The chain links TRBV28 to TRBJ2-7; TRBD1 agrees at 7 bases. CDR3 size: 15 residues. With V trimmed by 7 bases and J by 3 bases, 12 bases remained unmatched. Germline V CDR1 and CDR2: MDHEN, SYDVKM. The CDR3 is CASKTMGQFYYEQYF. Written as DNA, the CDR3 is TGTGCCAGCAAAACTATGGGACAGTTCTACTACGAGCAGTACTTC.

The chain uses TRBV2 and TRBJ1-2; no firm D call. V lost 1 base and J 5 bases, leaving 8 bases between the germline ends. Germline V gene data show CDR1 as SNHLY and CDR2 as FYNNEI. The CDR3 runs 13 residues. CDR3 sequence: CASSEEGRYGYTF. CDR3 DNA: TGTGCCAGCAGTGAAGAGGGTAGATATGGCTACACCTTC.